Listed below are T cell receptor beta chains from one sample, sequenced in a study of spatial heterogeneity in lung cancer. TCRdb reprocessed the 5' RACE reads with MiXCR, giving one entry per CDR3 protein. The sample shows several thousand distinct CDR3 sequences, approximately 8.4% of them seen only once. The sample in question was lung tumor tissue, obtained at surgery. The receptors here all came from a female donor with early-stage non-small cell lung cancer. Both conserved end residues are part of each CDR3. The order of the fields is J gene, D gene, V gene, clone size, CDR3 protein, CDR3 DNA. A D gene is named only where the DNA matches it firmly. Not all rows give a size; the values are once, few, many and, for expanded clones, a class.

J: TRBJ2-7
D: TRBD2
V: TRBV10-3
size: many
CDR3: CAISGTSGRSSYEQYF
DNA: TGTGCCATCAGCGGGACTAGCGGGAGAAGCTCCTACGAGCAGTACTTC

J: TRBJ1-1
D: TRBD1
V: TRBV29-1
size: medium-sized
CDR3: CSVDGRGRTEAFF
DNA: TGCAGCGTTGACGGCAGGGGGAGGACTGAAGCTTTCTTT

J: TRBJ2-7
D: TRBD2
V: TRBV11-2
size: -
CDR3: CASSLDGTSGLYEQYF
DNA: TGTGCCAGCAGCTTAGACGGGACTAGCGGTTTATACGAGCAGTACTTC

J: TRBJ2-1
D: -
V: TRBV20-1
size: many
CDR3: CSATHWRDLREQFF
DNA: TGCAGTGCTACTCATTGGAGGGATTTACGGGAGCAGTTCTTC

J: TRBJ2-5
D: -
V: TRBV19
size: many
CDR3: CASSSGQETQYF
DNA: TGTGCCAGTAGTTCGGGGCAAGAGACCCAGTACTTC

J: TRBJ1-4
D: -
V: TRBV27
size: many
CDR3: CASSLSVGVEEKLFF
DNA: TGTGCCAGCAGTTTATCGGTAGGGGTTGAGGAAAAACTGTTTTTT

J: TRBJ1-5
D: TRBD1
V: TRBV4-1
size: medium-sized
CDR3: CASRLEPRDRPSPQHF
DNA: TGCGCCAGCAGACTAGAGCCAAGGGACAGGCCCTCGCCCCAGCATTTT

J: TRBJ2-3
D: TRBD2
V: TRBV19
size: many
CDR3: CASSPQSGRAADTQYF
DNA: TGTGCCAGTAGTCCCCAGAGCGGGAGGGCCGCAGATACGCAGTATTTT

J: TRBJ1-1
D: -
V: TRBV10-2
size: many
CDR3: CASSERGGSQAFF
DNA: TGCGCCAGCAGTGAGAGGGGGGGAAGTCAAGCTTTCTTT

J: TRBJ1-2
D: -
V: TRBV12-3/TRBV12-4
size: large
CDR3: CASSPTGYGYTF
DNA: TGTGCCAGCAGTCCCACAGGCTATGGCTACACCTTC

J: TRBJ2-7
D: TRBD2
V: TRBV28
size: many
CDR3: CASSIPGLAGVEQYF
DNA: TGTGCCAGCAGTATCCCGGGACTAGCGGGAGTCGAGCAGTACTTC

J: TRBJ1-4
D: TRBD1
V: TRBV7-3
size: -
CDR3: CANDDRASQEKLFF
DNA: TGTGCCAACGACGACAGGGCCTCCCAGGAAAAACTGTTTTTT

J: TRBJ2-2
D: -
V: TRBV3-1
size: few
CDR3: CASSPFIGDTGELFF
DNA: TGTGCCAGCAGCCCATTTATCGGGGACACCGGGGAGCTGTTTTTT

J: TRBJ1-6
D: TRBD1
V: TRBV5-1
size: many
CDR3: CASSLGLGQGNSPLHF
DNA: TGCGCCAGCAGCTTGGGTTTGGGACAGGGGAATTCACCCCTCCACTTT

J: TRBJ2-7
D: -
V: TRBV5-1
size: many
CDR3: CASSLRTDSEQYF
DNA: TGCGCCAGCAGCTTGAGGACCGATAGCGAGCAGTACTTC

J: TRBJ1-1
D: TRBD1
V: TRBV4-1
size: -
CDR3: CASSQDSLWTGITEAFF
DNA: TGCGCCAGCAGCCAAGACTCCCTTTGGACAGGGATTACTGAAGCTTTCTTT

J: TRBJ2-6
D: -
V: TRBV5-1
size: many
CDR3: CASSVGVAVSGANVLTF
DNA: TGCGCCAGCAGCGTGGGGGTAGCGGTCTCTGGGGCCAACGTCCTGACTTTC

J: TRBJ2-7
D: -
V: TRBV28
size: -
CDR3: CASSFINRGTVSSYEQYF
DNA: TGTGCCAGCAGTTTTATTAATAGAGGGACCGTGAGCTCCTACGAGCAGTACTTC

J: TRBJ2-2
D: -
V: TRBV12-3/TRBV12-4
size: many
CDR3: CASRLRGAGTGELFF
DNA: TGTGCCAGCAGACTTCGGGGGGCCGGGACCGGGGAGCTGTTTTTT

J: TRBJ2-2
D: TRBD1
V: TRBV4-2
size: medium-sized
CDR3: CASSHLLRGTGDPTGELFF
DNA: TGTGCCAGCAGCCACCTCCTTAGGGGGACAGGGGACCCCACCGGGGAGCTGTTTTTT

J: TRBJ1-2
D: -
V: TRBV6-6
size: many
CDR3: CASRAQQGANYGYTF
DNA: TGTGCCAGCAGGGCCCAACAGGGAGCTAACTATGGCTACACCTTC

J: TRBJ1-1
D: -
V: TRBV5-1
size: many
CDR3: CASSLGLNTEAFF
DNA: TGCGCCAGCAGCTTGGGTCTGAACACTGAAGCTTTCTTT

J: TRBJ2-3
D: TRBD2
V: TRBV29-1
size: large
CDR3: CSVATSGASTDTQYF
DNA: TGCAGCGTGGCGACTAGCGGGGCTAGCACAGATACGCAGTATTTT

J: TRBJ2-1
D: -
V: TRBV5-6
size: many
CDR3: CASSLLRDTEQFF
DNA: TGTGCCAGCAGCCTGCTCAGGGATACTGAGCAGTTCTTC

J: TRBJ2-2
D: -
V: TRBV5-1
size: many
CDR3: CASSRLDSSKTGELFF
DNA: TGCGCCAGCAGCCGCCTGGACTCCTCAAAAACCGGGGAGCTGTTTTTT

J: TRBJ2-6
D: TRBD1
V: TRBV11-2
size: many
CDR3: CASLDRGRTGANVLTF
DNA: TGTGCCAGCCTGGACAGGGGGCGAACTGGGGCCAACGTCCTGACTTTC

J: TRBJ1-5
D: -
V: TRBV4-2
size: many
CDR3: CASSQESVNSNQPQHF
DNA: TGTGCCAGCAGCCAAGAGAGCGTTAATAGCAATCAGCCCCAGCATTTT

J: TRBJ1-1
D: -
V: TRBV24-1
size: many
CDR3: CATSDSRAMNTEAFF
DNA: TGTGCCACCAGTGATTCCCGGGCCATGAACACTGAAGCTTTCTTT

J: TRBJ2-1
D: TRBD1
V: TRBV5-4
size: many
CDR3: CASSAQGVFGNEQFF
DNA: TGTGCCAGCAGCGCGCAGGGGGTTTTTGGGAATGAGCAGTTCTTC

J: TRBJ2-2
D: TRBD2
V: TRBV12-5
size: medium-sized
CDR3: CASGAGLAGAGELFF
DNA: TGTGCTAGTGGTGCCGGACTAGCGGGGGCCGGGGAGCTGTTTTTT

J: TRBJ2-1
D: TRBD2
V: TRBV11-2
size: many
CDR3: CASSILAGDYNEQFF
DNA: TGTGCCAGCAGCATCCTAGCGGGAGACTACAATGAGCAGTTCTTC

J: TRBJ1-2
D: TRBD1
V: TRBV14
size: many
CDR3: CASSQQQGAYGYTF
DNA: TGTGCCAGCAGCCAACAACAGGGGGCATATGGCTACACCTTC

J: TRBJ1-2
D: -
V: TRBV28
size: -
CDR3: CASSRTGSGGYTF
DNA: TGTGCCAGCAGTCGAACAGGGTCAGGTGGCTACACCTTC

J: TRBJ1-5
D: TRBD1
V: TRBV29-1
size: many
CDR3: CSVATGEINQPQHF
DNA: TGCAGCGTCGCGACAGGGGAGATCAATCAGCCCCAGCATTTT

J: TRBJ2-3
D: TRBD2
V: TRBV7-3
size: medium-sized
CDR3: CASSFSGGDTQYF
DNA: TGTGCCAGCAGCTTTTCGGGGGGTGATACGCAGTATTTT

J: TRBJ2-1
D: -
V: TRBV29-1
size: many
CDR3: CSVARDASYNEQFF
DNA: TGCAGCGTCGCAAGGGACGCCTCCTACAATGAGCAGTTCTTC

J: TRBJ2-1
D: TRBD2
V: TRBV25-1
size: many
CDR3: CASSDNSGGIYNEQFF
DNA: TGTGCCAGCAGTGACAATAGCGGGGGGATTTACAATGAGCAGTTCTTC

J: TRBJ1-2
D: -
V: TRBV12-3/TRBV12-4
size: medium-sized
CDR3: CASSGQRSYGYTF
DNA: TGTGCCAGCAGTGGACAGCGGTCCTATGGCTACACCTTC

J: TRBJ1-2
D: TRBD1
V: TRBV28
size: medium-sized
CDR3: CASRTGSSLPYYGYTF
DNA: TGTGCCAGTAGGACAGGGAGTTCGCTCCCTTACTATGGCTACACCTTC

J: TRBJ2-6
D: -
V: TRBV5-1
size: many
CDR3: CASSGGTTRVMTF
DNA: TGCGCCAGCAGCGGGGGAACCACACGCGTCATGACTTTC

J: TRBJ2-4
D: TRBD2
V: TRBV4-2
size: -
CDR3: CASSQASGSRGGIQYF
DNA: TGTGCCAGCAGCCAAGCTAGCGGGTCACGGGGGGGGATTCAGTACTTC

J: TRBJ2-1
D: TRBD2
V: TRBV20-1
size: many
CDR3: CSARTSSGYNEQFF
DNA: TGCAGTGCTAGAACGTCTAGCGGCTACAATGAGCAGTTCTTC

J: TRBJ1-1
D: -
V: TRBV5-6
size: many
CDR3: CASTLMTGRTEAFF
DNA: TGTGCCAGCACCCTTATGACAGGTCGGACTGAAGCTTTCTTT

J: TRBJ2-3
D: TRBD2
V: TRBV20-1
size: medium-sized
CDR3: CSAAGTSGGRGDTQYF
DNA: TGCAGTGCAGCCGGGACTAGCGGGGGCCGGGGGGATACGCAGTATTTT

J: TRBJ2-1
D: -
V: TRBV5-1
size: medium-sized
CDR3: CASSTQAFDNEQFF
DNA: TGCGCCAGCAGCACCCAGGCATTTGATAATGAGCAGTTCTTC

J: TRBJ1-1
D: TRBD1
V: TRBV7-9
size: medium-sized
CDR3: CATETGMNTEAFF
DNA: TGTGCCACAGAGACAGGGATGAACACTGAAGCTTTCTTT

J: TRBJ2-7
D: TRBD1
V: TRBV7-9
size: many
CDR3: CASSSTGTSYEQYF
DNA: TGTGCCAGCAGCTCGACAGGGACCTCCTACGAGCAGTACTTC

J: TRBJ2-3
D: TRBD1
V: TRBV3-1
size: many
CDR3: CASSPTTGWASTDTQYF
DNA: TGTGCCAGCAGCCCCACGACAGGGTGGGCAAGCACAGATACGCAGTATTTT

J: TRBJ1-3
D: -
V: TRBV6-1
size: many
CDR3: CASSPDSYSGNTIYF
DNA: TGTGCCAGCAGCCCCGACAGTTACAGTGGAAACACCATATATTTT